These T cell receptor beta chains were read from a single sample in a study of PD-L1 blockade in urothelial cancer. Generated by immunoSEQ multiplex PCR, the TCRdb table keeps only in-frame clones and is missing some. The sample includes 33,000 or so clones, over 75% seen only once; the top ten take 3.5%. Sequencing used PBMCs, obtained around atezolizumab (anti-PD-L1) treatment. These receptors all stem from a man aged 70 or older with urothelial cancer. Both conserved end residues are part of each CDR3. D genes are given only for firm matches. Only part of the rows carry a size: once, few, many, or a class if the clone is expanded.

D gene,V gene,CDR3 length,J gene,clone size,CDR3 DNA,CDR3 protein
TRBD1,TRBV7-8,17,TRBJ1-4,.,TGTGCCAGCAGCTTATACGAGGGGGCTAGCTCAAATGAAAAACTGTTTTTT,CASSLYEGASSNEKLFF
TRBD1,TRBV7-2,15,TRBJ2-7,.,TGTGCCAGCACCTCGGGACAGGTCTTCGGCTACGAGCAGTACTTC,CASTSGQVFGYEQYF
.,TRBV15,15,TRBJ1-2,.,TGTGCCACCAGCAGAGATAAGACCCCGGGGGATGGCTACACCTTC,CATSRDKTPGDGYTF
TRBD2,TRBV7-2,16,TRBJ2-7,.,TGTGCCAGCAGCTTAAAAGCTAGCGGGAGGGCAAACGAGCAGTACTTC,CASSLKASGRANEQYF
TRBD1,TRBV29-1,12,TRBJ1-1,few,TGCAGCGGGACAGGGGAACGGGATGAAGCTTTCTTT,CSGTGERDEAFF
.,TRBV13,17,TRBJ2-2,few,TGTGCCAGCAGCTTAGTCCAACACGGGATGAACACCGGGGAGCTGTTTTTT,CASSLVQHGMNTGELFF
.,TRBV6-6,16,TRBJ1-2,.,TGTGCCAGCAGGACTAACATCAGTCGAGGGTCTGCTGGCTACACCTTC,CASRTNISRGSAGYTF
TRBD2,TRBV6-5,15,TRBJ2-5,.,TGTGCCAGCACCGGGGGGGTTGGGGCTGGTGAGACCCAGTACTTC,CASTGGVGAGETQYF
TRBD2,TRBV4-2,16,TRBJ2-5,.,TGTGCCAGCAGCCAAGATGCAGCGGGGAGAGGGGAGACCCAGTACTTC,CASSQDAAGRGETQYF
TRBD1,TRBV6-1,13,TRBJ1-6,.,TGTGCCAGCAGTGCGACAGGGGAGTCACCCCTCCACTTT,CASSATGESPLHF
TRBD1,TRBV28,15,TRBJ1-1,.,TGTGCCAGCACTACCCGGACAGGCTGGGGGACTGAAGCTTTCTTT,CASTTRTGWGTEAFF
.,TRBV28,15,TRBJ2-7,.,TGTGCCAGCAGTCCCCGCGGAGCAGGGTCATACGAGCAGTACTTC,CASSPRGAGSYEQYF
.,TRBV10-3,15,TRBJ2-1,.,TGTGCCATCAGTGTCGAGGGAAGCATCTACAATGAGCAGTTCTTC,CAISVEGSIYNEQFF
TRBD1,TRBV29-1,14,TRBJ2-7,.,TGCAGCGTACCTAGGGGGCTTAACTCCTACGAGCAGTACTTC,CSVPRGLNSYEQYF
TRBD2,TRBV5-1,15,TRBJ2-1,.,TGCGCCAGCAGCCTCGGGACTAGCGGGAGTGGTGAGCAGTTCTTC,CASSLGTSGSGEQFF
.,TRBV15,15,TRBJ1-1,few,TGTGCCACCCGGGGGGGACGTTTGAGGAACACTGAAGCTTTCTTT,CATRGGRLRNTEAFF
.,TRBV5-1,12,TRBJ2-3,.,TGCGCCAGCAGCTTGGTCGGAGATACGCAGTATTTT,CASSLVGDTQYF
.,TRBV6-5,13,TRBJ2-7,.,TGTGCCACCTCGACAAGGAAGTCCTACGAGCAGTACTTC,CATSTRKSYEQYF
TRBD1,TRBV2,14,TRBJ1-4,.,TGTGCCAGCAGTTCACAGGGGGCGAATGAAAAACTGTTTTTT,CASSSQGANEKLFF
.,TRBV29-1,12,TRBJ2-5,few,TGCAGCGGAACATGGTTCGGGGAGACCCAGTACTTC,CSGTWFGETQYF
TRBD1,TRBV6-1,13,TRBJ2-1,.,TGTGCCGCCGGGCAGGGGGCAAGCAATGAGCAGTTCTTC,CAAGQGASNEQFF
TRBD2,TRBV11-1,12,TRBJ2-1,.,TGTGCCAGCAGCTTCGCGCGGGAGAGGGAGTTCTTC,CASSFAREREFF
.,TRBV6-4,14,TRBJ2-3,.,TGTGCCAGCGTCGGGACTGGTAGCATGACTACGCAGTATTTT,CASVGTGSMTTQYF
.,TRBV7-9,13,TRBJ1-5,once,TGTGCCAGCAGCTTAGACGGAGCTCAGCCCCAGCATTTT,CASSLDGAQPQHF
TRBD1,TRBV28,15,TRBJ2-2,few,TGTGCCAGCAGACGGACAGGCATGAACACCGGGGAGCTGTTTTTT,CASRRTGMNTGELFF